This T cell receptor (beta chain) is drawn from a study of cytomegalovirus exposure and HLA in healthy donors. The PCR was carried out with 60 Vbeta primers and 13 Jbeta primers. Sequenced by immunoSEQ multiplex PCR; TCRdb stores in-frame clones only, minus some. The repertoire holds 140,000 to 150,000 clones, with 70% to 85% as singletons. This TCR was sampled from a man aged 40-49 years in good health and CMV-seronegative. The specimen sequenced was PBMCs.

CDR3 sequence: CASTTGTGELFF. DNA of the CDR3: TGTGCCAGCACCACCGGCACCGGGGAGCTGTTTTTT. This rearrangement joins TRBV7-9 to TRBJ2-2; no firm D call. CDR1 is SEHNR, CDR2 FQNEAQ, per germline (reference sequence). CDR3 length: 12 residues. Trimming removed 7 bases from V and 4 bases from J, with 7 bases in between.